A selection of T cell receptor beta chains follows, all from one sample in a study of CD8 T cells in Susac syndrome. TCRdb redid the calling of the immunoSEQ multiplex PCR reads with MiXCR, one entry per CDR3 protein. The table lists about 120,000 distinct CDR3 sequences, 90% to 95% of them singletons. Sequenced input: CD4+ T cells from PBMCs. Receptors originate from a human donor in good health. Each CDR3 is given with its conserved first and last residue. The order of the fields is CDR3 protein, CDR3 DNA, J gene, V gene, clone size, CDR3 length, D gene. The D gene is left open where the match is weak. Expanded clones get a size class; other rows say once, few or many, or leave the size out.

cdr3_aa: CATRFGANGYEQYF
cdr3_nt: TGTGCCACTCGCTTTGGGGCTAATGGCTACGAGCAGTACTTC
j_call: TRBJ2-7
v_call: TRBV6-5
clone_size: .
cdr3_length: 14
d_call: .

cdr3_aa: CASRRQGVDGYTF
cdr3_nt: TGTGCCAGCAGACGACAGGGGGTGGATGGCTACACCTTC
j_call: TRBJ1-2
v_call: TRBV28
clone_size: .
cdr3_length: 13
d_call: TRBD1

cdr3_aa: CALQGAGYEQYF
cdr3_nt: TGTGCCTTGCAGGGGGCGGGCTACGAGCAGTACTTC
j_call: TRBJ2-7
v_call: TRBV30
clone_size: .
cdr3_length: 12
d_call: TRBD1

cdr3_aa: CASRRDRGGQETQYF
cdr3_nt: TGTGCCAGCAGGCGGGACAGGGGGGGCCAAGAGACCCAGTACTTC
j_call: TRBJ2-5
v_call: TRBV5-6
clone_size: .
cdr3_length: 15
d_call: TRBD1

cdr3_aa: CASSLATGPVQPQHF
cdr3_nt: TGTGCCAGCAGCTTGGCGACAGGACCAGTTCAGCCCCAGCATTTT
j_call: TRBJ1-5
v_call: TRBV7-2
clone_size: .
cdr3_length: 15
d_call: .

cdr3_aa: CSVNGLAGDGSDTQYF
cdr3_nt: TGCAGCGTCAACGGACTAGCGGGAGACGGTTCGGATACGCAGTATTTT
j_call: TRBJ2-3
v_call: TRBV29-1
clone_size: .
cdr3_length: 16
d_call: TRBD2

cdr3_aa: CASSPGPGLPKEQYF
cdr3_nt: TGCGCCAGCAGCCCCGGACCGGGACTACCTAAGGAGCAGTACTTC
j_call: TRBJ2-7
v_call: TRBV5-1
clone_size: .
cdr3_length: 15
d_call: TRBD2

cdr3_aa: CASSYPGLAGREQFF
cdr3_nt: TGTGCCAGCAGCTACCCGGGACTAGCGGGTAGGGAGCAGTTCTTC
j_call: TRBJ2-1
v_call: TRBV3-1
clone_size: .
cdr3_length: 15
d_call: TRBD2

cdr3_aa: CASSSQERANVLTF
cdr3_nt: TGTGCCAGCAGCAGTCAAGAACGGGCCAACGTCCTGACTTTC
j_call: TRBJ2-6
v_call: TRBV9
clone_size: .
cdr3_length: 14
d_call: .

cdr3_aa: CASSQEWGRGQPQHF
cdr3_nt: TGCGCCAGCAGCCAAGAGTGGGGCAGGGGCCAGCCCCAGCATTTT
j_call: TRBJ1-5
v_call: TRBV4-1
clone_size: .
cdr3_length: 15
d_call: .

cdr3_aa: CASSLETGRRTEAFF
cdr3_nt: TGTGCCAGCAGCTTGGAGACAGGGAGACGGACTGAAGCTTTCTTT
j_call: TRBJ1-1
v_call: TRBV5-4
clone_size: few
cdr3_length: 15
d_call: TRBD1

cdr3_aa: CASSLAAGGGELFF
cdr3_nt: TGTGCCAGCAGCTTAGCTGCTGGGGGCGGGGAGCTGTTTTTT
j_call: TRBJ2-2
v_call: TRBV7-2
clone_size: .
cdr3_length: 14
d_call: .

cdr3_aa: CASSESAIKDYGYTF
cdr3_nt: TGTGCCAGCAGTGAGTCAGCAATAAAAGACTATGGCTACACCTTC
j_call: TRBJ1-2
v_call: TRBV2
clone_size: .
cdr3_length: 15
d_call: .

cdr3_aa: CASSPLRTEAFF
cdr3_nt: TGTGCCAGCAGCCCACTCCGCACTGAAGCTTTCTTT
j_call: TRBJ1-1
v_call: TRBV7-2
clone_size: .
cdr3_length: 12
d_call: .

cdr3_aa: CASSEGGTGGNTIYF
cdr3_nt: TGTGCCAGCAGTGAAGGGGGGACAGGTGGAAACACCATATATTTT
j_call: TRBJ1-3
v_call: TRBV25-1
clone_size: .
cdr3_length: 15
d_call: TRBD1

cdr3_aa: CASSPGSSGIQETQYF
cdr3_nt: TGTGCCAGCAGCCCTGGGAGTAGCGGTATCCAAGAGACCCAGTACTTC
j_call: TRBJ2-5
v_call: TRBV13
clone_size: once
cdr3_length: 16
d_call: .

cdr3_aa: CASSQGGSGNNEQFF
cdr3_nt: TGTGCCAGCAGCCAAGGAGGGTCCGGAAACAATGAGCAGTTCTTC
j_call: TRBJ2-1
v_call: TRBV3-1
clone_size: once
cdr3_length: 15
d_call: .

cdr3_aa: CSARVFSDTQYF
cdr3_nt: TGCAGTGCTAGAGTTTTCTCAGATACGCAGTATTTT
j_call: TRBJ2-3
v_call: TRBV20-1
clone_size: once
cdr3_length: 12
d_call: .

cdr3_aa: CASSPPAYNEQFF
cdr3_nt: TGTGCCAGCAGCCCCCCCGCCTACAATGAGCAGTTCTTC
j_call: TRBJ2-1
v_call: TRBV9
clone_size: once
cdr3_length: 13
d_call: .

cdr3_aa: CASSLFSSGPTDTQYF
cdr3_nt: TGTGCCAGCAGTTTATTTTCTAGCGGGCCCACAGATACGCAGTATTTT
j_call: TRBJ2-3
v_call: TRBV27
clone_size: .
cdr3_length: 16
d_call: TRBD2

cdr3_aa: CATSSGVGSDTQYF
cdr3_nt: TGTGCCACCAGCTCGGGGGTGGGATCAGATACGCAGTATTTT
j_call: TRBJ2-3
v_call: TRBV10-3
clone_size: .
cdr3_length: 14
d_call: .

cdr3_aa: CASRSGEQFF
cdr3_nt: TGTGCCAGCAGAAGCGGTGAGCAGTTCTTC
j_call: TRBJ2-1
v_call: TRBV25-1
clone_size: .
cdr3_length: 10
d_call: .

cdr3_aa: CASSYSARPPTDTQYF
cdr3_nt: TGTGCCAGCAGTTACTCGGCCCGGCCGCCCACAGATACGCAGTATTTT
j_call: TRBJ2-3
v_call: TRBV6-2/TRBV6-3
clone_size: once
cdr3_length: 16
d_call: .

cdr3_aa: CASSQFMAESYNEQFF
cdr3_nt: TGTGCCAGCTCACAATTCATGGCGGAAAGTTACAATGAGCAGTTCTTC
j_call: TRBJ2-1
v_call: TRBV18
clone_size: .
cdr3_length: 16
d_call: .

cdr3_aa: CASSLEGRAYGYTF
cdr3_nt: TGTGCCAGCAGCTTAGAGGGGCGGGCCTATGGCTACACCTTC
j_call: TRBJ1-2
v_call: TRBV7-9
clone_size: .
cdr3_length: 14
d_call: .

cdr3_aa: CASSFGDHSAQYF
cdr3_nt: TGTGCCAGCAGCTTTGGGGACCACTCAGCCCAGTACTTC
j_call: TRBJ2-5
v_call: TRBV5-4
clone_size: once
cdr3_length: 13
d_call: .

cdr3_aa: CASSTSGGFFDAGELFF
cdr3_nt: TGTGCCAGCAGTACCTCTGGGGGGTTCTTCGACGCCGGGGAGCTGTTTTTT
j_call: TRBJ2-2
v_call: TRBV28
clone_size: .
cdr3_length: 17
d_call: .

cdr3_aa: CASSFSTQETQYF
cdr3_nt: TGTGCCAGCAGTTTCTCGACTCAAGAGACCCAGTACTTC
j_call: TRBJ2-5
v_call: TRBV12-3/TRBV12-4
clone_size: .
cdr3_length: 13
d_call: .

cdr3_aa: CASSMVGQETQYF
cdr3_nt: TGTGCCAGTAGTATGGTGGGGCAAGAGACCCAGTACTTC
j_call: TRBJ2-5
v_call: TRBV19
clone_size: .
cdr3_length: 13
d_call: .

cdr3_aa: CASSHPRREGTLVYNEQFF
cdr3_nt: TGTGCCAGCAGCCACCCTAGGCGGGAGGGAACACTAGTCTACAATGAGCAGTTCTTC
j_call: TRBJ2-1
v_call: TRBV11-2
clone_size: .
cdr3_length: 19
d_call: TRBD2

cdr3_aa: CSAGAGTAGANVLTF
cdr3_nt: TGCAGTGCCGGAGCCGGCACGGCTGGGGCCAACGTCCTGACTTTC
j_call: TRBJ2-6
v_call: TRBV20-1
clone_size: .
cdr3_length: 15
d_call: .

cdr3_aa: CASSKQGEAQYF
cdr3_nt: TGTGCCAGCAGTAAACAGGGGGAGGCCCAGTACTTC
j_call: TRBJ2-5
v_call: TRBV11-3
clone_size: once
cdr3_length: 12
d_call: TRBD1

cdr3_aa: CASSLRGAGELFF
cdr3_nt: TGCGCCAGCAGCTTGAGGGGGGCCGGGGAGCTGTTTTTT
j_call: TRBJ2-2
v_call: TRBV5-1
clone_size: .
cdr3_length: 13
d_call: .

cdr3_aa: CVWSKLSGRAKNIQYF
cdr3_nt: TGTGTCTGGAGCAAGCTTAGCGGGAGGGCCAAAAACATTCAGTACTTC
j_call: TRBJ2-4
v_call: TRBV30
clone_size: .
cdr3_length: 16
d_call: TRBD2

cdr3_aa: CASSQDQGAGQPQHF
cdr3_nt: TGCGCCAGCAGCCAAGATCAGGGGGCCGGGCAGCCCCAGCATTTT
j_call: TRBJ1-5
v_call: TRBV4-1
clone_size: .
cdr3_length: 15
d_call: TRBD1

cdr3_aa: CSVHAGQLNYGYTF
cdr3_nt: TGCAGTGTGCATGCGGGACAGCTTAACTATGGCTACACCTTC
j_call: TRBJ1-2
v_call: TRBV20-1
clone_size: .
cdr3_length: 14
d_call: TRBD1

cdr3_aa: CSAGTSNEQYF
cdr3_nt: TGCAGCGCCGGGACTAGCAACGAGCAGTACTTC
j_call: TRBJ2-7
v_call: TRBV29-1
clone_size: .
cdr3_length: 11
d_call: TRBD2

cdr3_aa: CASSLTTYEQYF
cdr3_nt: TGTGCCAGCAGTTTAACCACCTACGAGCAGTACTTC
j_call: TRBJ2-7
v_call: TRBV28
clone_size: once
cdr3_length: 12
d_call: .

cdr3_aa: CSVGQGDSPLHF
cdr3_nt: TGCAGCGTGGGACAGGGGGATTCACCCCTCCACTTT
j_call: TRBJ1-6
v_call: TRBV29-1
clone_size: .
cdr3_length: 12
d_call: TRBD1

cdr3_aa: CASSQDWVSDRKGEQYF
cdr3_nt: TGTGCCAGCAGCCAAGATTGGGTGAGCGACAGGAAGGGCGAGCAGTACTTC
j_call: TRBJ2-7
v_call: TRBV14
clone_size: .
cdr3_length: 17
d_call: .